This entry features one TCR beta chain sequence. What this receptor recognizes is not known. The sample holds no much larger clone one base away, and base qualities are not on file. Sequences SGHRS (CDR1) and YFSETQ (CDR2) are obtained from the germline V gene. The CDR3 starts with the cysteine, ends with the phenylalanine, and has 16 residues. Of the read, only the CDR3 DNA is kept; its 48 bases are in frame from base 1. After removal of 0 bases from V and 4 bases from J, the junction retains 8 bases not matched to a gene. In the paper's terms, the time point label means: around 2 years on ibrutinib. For TCR beta library preparation, approximately 2.2 micrograms of genomic DNA were isolated from cryopreserved PBMCs. High-throughput TCR beta sequencing was performed on longitudinal blood samples from CLL patients receiving ibrutinib monotherapy. The patients were enrolled in a single-center, open-label phase 2 trial of ibrutinib monotherapy.

On a MiSeq, deep resolution sequencing aimed for a depth between 1 in 1 million and 1 in 200,000 T cells, with each clonotype covered 10x on average. The immunoSEQ hsTCRB Kit was used to generate the TCR beta libraries. As for how the authors treated the data: Data were analyzed with ImmunoSEQ Data Assistant and ImmunoSEQ Analyzer, with V, D and J genes assigned per IMGT definitions. Clonality, with values ranging from 0 to 1, was calculated as one minus the normalized Shannon entropy of productive rearrangement frequencies. Public clonotype analysis was restricted to overrepresented clonotypes comprising at least 0.05% of each patient's repertoire. Repertoires from thirteen age-matched healthy donors in immuneACCESS were used as clonality controls. What TCRdb holds here is the immuneACCESS table cut down to in-frame rearrangements. Part of the clones is not present; checked against another copy, under half of the missing clones reflect an unresolved V gene, and the others are unexplained. V, J and clone size are taken as reported in that table, and D and trimming were inferred from the DNA itself. For this sample there are nearly 50,000 clones; about 57% appear just once. The ten largest clones represent 25% to 35% of the sample.

The sample comes from a study of cytotoxic CD8 clonotypes in ibrutinib-treated CLL (dated by TCRdb to the early 2020s). Broadly, across the study: The cohort had 11 relapsed/refractory and some 15 treatment-naive patients; 17 to 18 were IGHV unmutated. Partial responses were observed in 24 patients and complete responses in 2; after a median follow-up of around 68 months, remission was maintained in around 14 patients and progression was observed in about twelve. Response samples were taken after a median of roughly eleven months on treatment, ranging from about 6 to 40 months. Samples averaged roughly 280,000 productive templates and about 94,000 productive rearrangements. Longitudinal samples were available for about 30% of the roughly 86 trial participants. Cryopreserved peripheral blood mononuclear cells were collected before treatment, at response, and at either disease progression or sustained remission. Patients were still on ibrutinib when every remission and progressive disease sample was collected.

The paper's findings and limits, for the study overall: At baseline, clonality was higher than in age-matched healthy donors and showed a strong correlation with circulating CD8+ T-cell counts. Public clonotypes were found to be uncommon and were observed to contract or remain stable during treatment; the increase in clonality was shown to reflect expansion of private clonotypes at ibrutinib response. Clonality increased at ibrutinib response, stayed stable in sustained remission, and fell back toward baseline at progression. Lymph node repertoires were not examined, and the timing of sampling was not matched between patients in sustained remission and those whose disease progressed.

This chain joins TRBV5-1 to TRBJ2-7; 9 nucleotides in the junction match TRBD1. The material was PBMCs, obtained after 24 months of ibrutinib treatment. This clonotype originated in a human donor with chronic lymphocytic leukemia. At the DNA level, the sequence is TGCGCCAGCAGCTTGGGACATACAGGGGGCTTGTACGAGCAGTACTTC. It translates as CASSLGHTGGLYEQYF.